Below are 3 T cell receptor beta chains sequenced from a single sample in a study of cytomegalovirus exposure and HLA in healthy donors. A multiplex PCR was run with 60 Vbeta primers and 13 Jbeta primers. Method: immunoSEQ multiplex PCR; TCRdb's copy keeps in-frame clones and lacks some. The sample table sets out around 140,000 clones. The specimen was PBMCs. Receptors were obtained from a middle-aged woman in good health and CMV-seronegative.

For this clone: The same CDR3 can be traced to other DNA sequences in this sample. The chain carries TRBV15 and TRBJ1-5, with TRBD1 matching over 7 bases. CDR1 and CDR2 (germline): LNHNV, YYDKDF (reference sequence). The CDR3 runs to 16 residues. V shed 3 bases, J shed 7 bases, and the junction held 12 bases outside the gene matches. In DNA, the CDR3 is TGTGCCACCAGCAGGGGAGACAGGGCCCCCCACCAGCCCCAGCATTTT. Protein sequence: CATSRGDRAPHQPQHF.

The V and J genes are TRBV6-4 and TRBJ2-3, with D unresolved. The V end was cut by 5 bases, the J end by 2 bases, with 8 bases between. Germline CDR1 and CDR2: MRHNA and SNTAGT. This CDR3 has 13 amino acids. The CDR3 reads CASSLELTDTQYF. CDR3 DNA sequence: TGTGCCAGCAGTCTGGAGCTCACAGATACGCAGTATTTT.

J is TRBJ1-1 and V is TRBV7-2; tentative D call: TRBD1 (5 bases). The CDR3 spans 14 residues. V dropped 2 bases and J dropped 1 base, with 8 bases sitting between them. CDR1 and CDR2 from the germline V gene are SGHTA and FQGNSA. The CDR3 nucleotides are TGTGCCAGCAGCTTAACAGGTTGGAACACTGAAGCTTTCTTT. Residues: CASSLTGWNTEAFF.